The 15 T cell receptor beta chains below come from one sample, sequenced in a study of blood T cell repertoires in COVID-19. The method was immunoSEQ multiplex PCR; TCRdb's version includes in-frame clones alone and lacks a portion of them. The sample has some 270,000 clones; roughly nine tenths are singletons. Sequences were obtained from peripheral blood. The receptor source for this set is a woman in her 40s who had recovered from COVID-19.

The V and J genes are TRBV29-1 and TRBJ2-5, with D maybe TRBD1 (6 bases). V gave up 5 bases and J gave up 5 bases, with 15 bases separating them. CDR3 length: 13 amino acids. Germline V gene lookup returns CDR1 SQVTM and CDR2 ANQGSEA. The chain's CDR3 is CSVSPQGWETQYF. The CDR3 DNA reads TGCAGCGTTTCACCCCAGGGGTGGGAGACCCAGTACTTC.

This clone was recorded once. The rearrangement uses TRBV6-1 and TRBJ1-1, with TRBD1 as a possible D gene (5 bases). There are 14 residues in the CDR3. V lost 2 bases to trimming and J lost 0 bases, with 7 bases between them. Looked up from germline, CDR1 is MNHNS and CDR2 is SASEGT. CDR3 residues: CASSEQGMNTEAFF. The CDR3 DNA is TGTGCCAGCAGTGAACAGGGTATGAACACTGAAGCTTTCTTT.

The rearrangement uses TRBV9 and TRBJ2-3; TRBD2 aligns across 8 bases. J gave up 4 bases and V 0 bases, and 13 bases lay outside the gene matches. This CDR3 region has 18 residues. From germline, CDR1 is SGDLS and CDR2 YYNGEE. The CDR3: CASSVDPGGPSPADTQYF. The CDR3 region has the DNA TGTGCCAGCAGCGTAGATCCGGGAGGGCCCTCCCCCGCAGATACGCAGTATTTT.

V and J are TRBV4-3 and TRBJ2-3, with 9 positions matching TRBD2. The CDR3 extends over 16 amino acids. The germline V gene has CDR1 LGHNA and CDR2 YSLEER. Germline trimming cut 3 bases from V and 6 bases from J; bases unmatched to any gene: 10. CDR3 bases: TGCGCCAGCAGCCAGGCCGCTAGCGGGAACGGGGATACGCAGTATTTT. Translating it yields CASSQAASGNGDTQYF.

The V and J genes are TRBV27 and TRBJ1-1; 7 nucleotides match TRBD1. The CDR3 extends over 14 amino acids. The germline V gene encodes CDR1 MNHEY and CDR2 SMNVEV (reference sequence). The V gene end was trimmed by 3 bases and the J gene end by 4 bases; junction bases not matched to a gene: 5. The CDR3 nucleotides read TGTGCCAGCAGTTTGACAGGGTTGGGCACTGAAGCTTTCTTT. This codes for CASSLTGLGTEAFF.

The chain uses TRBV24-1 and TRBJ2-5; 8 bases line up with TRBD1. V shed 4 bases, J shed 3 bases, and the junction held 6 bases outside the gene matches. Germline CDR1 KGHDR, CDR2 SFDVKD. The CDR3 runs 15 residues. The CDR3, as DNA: TGTGCCACCAGTGACATCGACAGGGGTAAAGAGACCCAGTACTTC. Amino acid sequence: CATSDIDRGKETQYF.

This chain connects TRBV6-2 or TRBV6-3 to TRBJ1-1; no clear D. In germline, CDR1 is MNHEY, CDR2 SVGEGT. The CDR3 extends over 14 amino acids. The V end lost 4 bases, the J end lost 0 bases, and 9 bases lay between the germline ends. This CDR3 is CASSLKQLNTEAFF. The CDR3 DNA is TGTGCCAGCAGTTTAAAACAGCTGAACACTGAAGCTTTCTTT.

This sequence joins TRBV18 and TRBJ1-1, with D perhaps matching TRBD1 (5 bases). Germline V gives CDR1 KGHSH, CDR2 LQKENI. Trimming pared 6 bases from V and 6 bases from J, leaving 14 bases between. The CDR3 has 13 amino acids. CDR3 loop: CASSPRAGSEAFF. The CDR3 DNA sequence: TGTGCCAGCTCCCCCAGGGCAGGCTCTGAAGCTTTCTTT.

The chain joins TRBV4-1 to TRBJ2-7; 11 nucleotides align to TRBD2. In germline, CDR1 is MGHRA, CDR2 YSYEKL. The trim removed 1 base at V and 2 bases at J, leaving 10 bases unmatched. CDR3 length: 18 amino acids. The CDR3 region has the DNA TGCGCCAGCAGCCAAGGAGGACTAGCGGGTGAAACCCCCTACGAGCAGTACGTC. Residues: CASSQGGLAGETPYEQYV.

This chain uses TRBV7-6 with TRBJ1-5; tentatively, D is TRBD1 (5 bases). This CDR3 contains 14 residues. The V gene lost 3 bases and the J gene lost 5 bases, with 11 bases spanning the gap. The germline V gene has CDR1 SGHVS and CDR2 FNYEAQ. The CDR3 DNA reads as TGTGCCAGCAGCTTCGGGACGGGAGATCAGCCCCAGCATTTT. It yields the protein CASSFGTGDQPQHF.

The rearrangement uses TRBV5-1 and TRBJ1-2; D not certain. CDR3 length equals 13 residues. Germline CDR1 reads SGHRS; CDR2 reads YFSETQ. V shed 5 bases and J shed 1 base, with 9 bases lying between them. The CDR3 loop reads CASSPGYNYGYTF. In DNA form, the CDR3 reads TGCGCCAGCAGTCCGGGGTATAACTATGGCTACACCTTC. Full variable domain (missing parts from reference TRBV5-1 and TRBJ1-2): KAGVTQTPRYLIKTRGQQVTLSCSPISGHRSVSWYQQTPGQGLQFLFEYFSETQRNKGNFPGRFSGRQFSNSRSEMNVSTLELGDSALYLCASSPGYNYGYTFGSGTRLTVV.

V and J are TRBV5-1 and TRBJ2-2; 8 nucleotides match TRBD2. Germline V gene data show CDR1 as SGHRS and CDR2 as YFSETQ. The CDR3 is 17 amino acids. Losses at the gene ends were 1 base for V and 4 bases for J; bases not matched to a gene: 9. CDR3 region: CASSLFQRERSTGELFF. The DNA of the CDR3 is TGCGCCAGCAGCTTGTTCCAGCGGGAGCGTAGCACCGGGGAGCTGTTTTTT.

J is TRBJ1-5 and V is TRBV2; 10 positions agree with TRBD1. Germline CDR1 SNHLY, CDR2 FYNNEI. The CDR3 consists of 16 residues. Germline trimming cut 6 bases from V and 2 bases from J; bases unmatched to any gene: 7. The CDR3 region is CASRGRTGGGNQPQHF. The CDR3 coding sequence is TGTGCCAGCAGAGGAAGGACAGGGGGAGGCAATCAGCCCCAGCATTTT.

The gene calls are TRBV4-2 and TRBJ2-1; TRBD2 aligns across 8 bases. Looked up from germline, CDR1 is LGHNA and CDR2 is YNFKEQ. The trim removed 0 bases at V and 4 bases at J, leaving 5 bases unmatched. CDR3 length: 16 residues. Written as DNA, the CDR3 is TGTGCCAGCAGCCAAGATCATAGCGGGGCATACAATGAGCAGTTCTTC. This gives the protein CASSQDHSGAYNEQFF.

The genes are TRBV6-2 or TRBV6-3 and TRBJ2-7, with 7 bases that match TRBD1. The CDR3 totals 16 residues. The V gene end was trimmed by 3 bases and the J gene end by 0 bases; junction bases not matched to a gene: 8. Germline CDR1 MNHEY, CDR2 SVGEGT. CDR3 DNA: TGTGCCAGCAGTTATTCCGACAGGGTACCCTCCTACGAGCAGTACGTC. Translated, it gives CASSYSDRVPSYEQYV.